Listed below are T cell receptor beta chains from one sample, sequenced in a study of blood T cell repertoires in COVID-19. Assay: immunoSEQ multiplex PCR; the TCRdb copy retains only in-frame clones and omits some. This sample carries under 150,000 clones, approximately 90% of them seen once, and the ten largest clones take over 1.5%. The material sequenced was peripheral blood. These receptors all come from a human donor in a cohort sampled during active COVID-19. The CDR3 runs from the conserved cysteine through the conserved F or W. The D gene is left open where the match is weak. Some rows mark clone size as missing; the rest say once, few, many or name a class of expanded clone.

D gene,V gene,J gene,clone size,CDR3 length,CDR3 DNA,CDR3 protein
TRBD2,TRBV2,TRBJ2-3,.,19,TGTGCCAGCATTTCGATTCCGGGACTAGCGGGGGATGAATCAGATACGCAGTATTTT,CASISIPGLAGDESDTQYF
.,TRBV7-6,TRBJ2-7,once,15,TGTGCCAGCAGCCCTGGGGGGGGGCTCTTAAACGAGCAGTACTTC,CASSPGGGLLNEQYF
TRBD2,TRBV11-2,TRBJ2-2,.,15,TGTGCCAGCAGCCGACTAGCAGGAAACACCGGGGAGCTGTTTTTT,CASSRLAGNTGELFF
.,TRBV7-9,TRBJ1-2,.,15,TGTGCCAGCAGCTCGGCAGGAGGGGTGAACTATGGCTACACCTTC,CASSSAGGVNYGYTF
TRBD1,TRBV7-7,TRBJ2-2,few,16,TGTGCTAGCAGCTTGACCGGGACAGGGGTTACCGGGGAGCTGTTTTTT,CASSLTGTGVTGELFF
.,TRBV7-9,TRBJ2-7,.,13,TGTGCCAGCAGCTTAGGTACAAACTACGAGCAGTACTTC,CASSLGTNYEQYF
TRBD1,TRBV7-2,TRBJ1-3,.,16,TGTGCCAGCAGCCGGAGACAGGGGAACTCTGGAAACACCATATATTTT,CASSRRQGNSGNTIYF
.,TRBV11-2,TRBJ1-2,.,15,TGTGCCAGCAGCTTAGAAGTCAGGGCCGTCTATGGCTACACCTTC,CASSLEVRAVYGYTF
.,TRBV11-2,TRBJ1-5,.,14,TGTGCCAGCAGCTTGACAGGTCCAGGGCAGCCCCAGCATTTT,CASSLTGPGQPQHF
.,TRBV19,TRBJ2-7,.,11,TGTGCCAGTAGTCGGTCCGGGGAGCAGTACTTC,CASSRSGEQYF
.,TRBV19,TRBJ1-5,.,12,TGTGCCAGCTGGGGGAGGAATCAGCCCCAGCATTTT,CASWGRNQPQHF
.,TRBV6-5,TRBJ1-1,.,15,TGTGCCAGTTCCCCTCTCGGGGGGGGGAACACTGAAGCTTTCTTT,CASSPLGGGNTEAFF
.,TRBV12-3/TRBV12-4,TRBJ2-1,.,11,TGTGCCAGCAGTTTAGGAGAGCAGCAGTTCTTC,CASSLGEQQFF
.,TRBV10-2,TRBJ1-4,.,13,TGCGCCAGCAGTGATGTCGGGAAAGGAAAACTGTTTTTT,CASSDVGKGKLFF
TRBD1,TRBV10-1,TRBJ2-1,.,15,TGCGCCAGCAGTCAGACAGGGATATCCTACAATGAGCAGTTCTTC,CASSQTGISYNEQFF
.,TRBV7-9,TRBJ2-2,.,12,TGTGCCAGCAGCCCGACAGCCGGGGAGCTGTTTTTT,CASSPTAGELFF
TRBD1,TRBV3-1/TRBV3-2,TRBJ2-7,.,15,TGTGCCAGCAGCTTACAGGGGCCCTCTACATACGAGCAGTACTTC,CASSLQGPSTYEQYF
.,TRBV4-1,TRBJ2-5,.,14,TGCGCCAGCAGCCAAGGGACAGCGAGTGGGGCCCAGTACTTC,CASSQGTASGAQYF
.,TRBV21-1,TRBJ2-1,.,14,TGTGCCAGCAGCAAGCATACAGGGGGCAATGAGCAGTTCTTC,CASSKHTGGNEQFF
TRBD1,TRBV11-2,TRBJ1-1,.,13,TGTGCCAGCAGCCCAGGGGGCCGGGATGAAGCTTTCTTT,CASSPGGRDEAFF
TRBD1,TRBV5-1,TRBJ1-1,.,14,TGCGCCAGCAGCAGGGATCCAGGGGGCACTGAAGCTTTCTTT,CASSRDPGGTEAFF
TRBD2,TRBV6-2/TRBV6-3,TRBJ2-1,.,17,TGTGCCAGCAGTTGGGGCATGACTAGCTTTACCTACAATGAGCAGTTCTTC,CASSWGMTSFTYNEQFF
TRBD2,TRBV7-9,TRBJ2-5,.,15,TGTGCCAGCAGTCGACTAGCGGGGCGCCAAGAGACCCAGTACTTC,CASSRLAGRQETQYF
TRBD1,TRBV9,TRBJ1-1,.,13,TGTGCCAGCAGCACGGACAGGGACACTGAAGCTTTCTTT,CASSTDRDTEAFF
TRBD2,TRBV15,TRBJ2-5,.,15,TGTGCCACCAGCAGAGATCGGGCTAGCGGGGAGACCCAGTACTTC,CATSRDRASGETQYF
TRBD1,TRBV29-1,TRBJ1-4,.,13,TGCAGCGTTATTCCGGGACAGAATGAAAAACTGTTTTTT,CSVIPGQNEKLFF
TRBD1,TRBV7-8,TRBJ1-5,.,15,TGTGCCAGCAGCTTGACAGGGGGCGGCGGTCAGCCCCAGCATTTT,CASSLTGGGGQPQHF
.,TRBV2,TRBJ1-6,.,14,TGTGCCACCTCATCGCGCTCCTATAATTCACCCCTCCACTTT,CATSSRSYNSPLHF
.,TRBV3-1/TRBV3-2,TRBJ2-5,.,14,TGTGCCAGCAGCCAAGGTCAGGGGAGAGAGACCCAGTACTTC,CASSQGQGRETQYF
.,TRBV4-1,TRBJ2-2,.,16,TGCGCCAGCAGCCAAGATCCAGGGGCGGGCACCGGGGAGCTGTTTTTT,CASSQDPGAGTGELFF
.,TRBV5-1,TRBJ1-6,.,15,TGCGCCAGCAGCTTGGGAGGGGGGGAAAATTCACCCCTCCACTTT,CASSLGGGENSPLHF
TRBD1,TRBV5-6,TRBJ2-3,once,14,TGTGCCAGCACTAGACAGGGGGCGGCAGATACGCAGTATTTT,CASTRQGAADTQYF
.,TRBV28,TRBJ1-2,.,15,TGTGCCAGCAGTTTATCCGGGGGGCTTGGCTATGGCTACACCTTC,CASSLSGGLGYGYTF
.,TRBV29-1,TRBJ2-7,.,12,TGCAGCGCCTTGACAGTTTCCTACGAGCAGTACTTC,CSALTVSYEQYF
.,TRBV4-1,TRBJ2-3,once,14,TGCGCCACCACAGAAGGACTTTACACAGATACGCAGTATTTT,CATTEGLYTDTQYF